The sequence of this T cell receptor (beta chain) was determined in a study of control samples from healthy donors and cancer patients. Clones were sequenced by immunoSEQ multiplex PCR, and TCRdb holds only the in-frame ones, with some missing. The data contain about 150,000 clones, approximately 91% of them singletons. Unmatched junction bases numbered 6, after V lost 2 bases and J lost 2 bases. CDR3 size: 15 residues. Germline CDR1 reads LGHDT; CDR2 reads YNNKEL (reference sequence). This clone was picked up one time. The same CDR3 is also encoded by other DNA sequences in this sample. V is TRBV3-1 (or the pseudogene TRBV3-2) and J is TRBJ2-7; 7 bases are a match to TRBD1. This clonotype originated in a young man in good health. Source material: blood. The CDR3 region has the DNA TGTGCCAGCAGCCAAAGTGTGACAGGGCCCTACGAGCAGTACTTC. Translated: CASSQSVTGPYEQYF.